Below, 32 T cell receptor beta chains from the same sample are listed, as sequenced in a study of blood T cell repertoires in COVID-19. Sequenced by immunoSEQ multiplex PCR; TCRdb stores in-frame clones only, minus some. Counted here are around 150,000 clones, 87% occurring once; the ten biggest clones make up 3.5% to 4.5%. Sequenced: peripheral blood. All receptors come from a woman aged 55-69 years with active or convalescent COVID-19.

The chain carries TRBV19 and TRBJ2-5; TRBD1 might be the D (5 bases). V lost 7 bases and J lost 2, with 11 bases in between. CDR3 length: 13 residues. Per the germline V gene, CDR1 is LNHDA and CDR2 is SQIVND (reference sequence). As DNA, the CDR3 is TGTGCCAGTACCCAGGGTGCGCAAGAGACCCAGTACTTC. This codes for CASTQGAQETQYF.

The chain recombines TRBV12-3 or TRBV12-4 with TRBJ1-2; TRBD1 agrees at 8 bases. The CDR3 has 13 residues. The V and J ends lost 6 bases and 4 bases, in that order; junction bases with no gene match: 4. In nucleotides, the CDR3 is TGTGCCAGCAGGATACAGGGGGTCTATGGCTACACCTTC. Its translation: CASRIQGVYGYTF.

The chain carries TRBV7-9 and TRBJ1-6, with 11 bases lining up with TRBD1. Germline-derived CDR1 and CDR2 are SEHNR and FQNEAQ (reference sequence). The CDR3 has 15 residues. The trim removed 0 bases at V and 9 bases at J, leaving 1 base unmatched. CDR3 sequence (DNA): TGTGCCAGCAGCTTAGCAGGACAGGGGGCTTCACCCCTCCACTTT. Translated: CASSLAGQGASPLHF.

The chain has TRBV10-1 and TRBJ2-5; D unclear. This CDR3 region has 18 residues. V dropped 0 bases and J dropped 1 base, with 18 bases sitting between them. Germline CDR1 WNHNN, CDR2 SYGVQD (reference sequence). In DNA, the CDR3 is TGCGCCAGCAGTGAGTCGACGTTGGTAACAGCCATCCAAGAGACCCAGTACTTC. This gives the protein CASSESTLVTAIQETQYF.

The chain has TRBV19 and TRBJ1-6; D not certain. V was pared by 4 bases and J by 7 bases, with 8 bases between. Germline V gene lookup returns CDR1 LNHDA and CDR2 SQIVND (reference sequence). This CDR3 has 13 amino acids. This CDR3 is CASSRTTNSPLHF. The CDR3 bases are TGTGCCAGTAGTAGAACAACCAATTCACCCCTCCACTTT.

The chain combines TRBV4-1 with TRBJ1-2; D gene unclear. The V gene's germline CDR1 is MGHRA and CDR2 YSYEKL. V lost 2 bases and J 1 base, leaving 11 bases between the germline ends. The CDR3 runs 15 residues. The DNA for the CDR3 is TGCGCCAGCAGCCAAACCGGGAGTAGTAACTATGGCTACACCTTC. Translating it yields CASSQTGSSNYGYTF.

The rearrangement links TRBV7-9 to TRBJ2-2; 9 positions agree with TRBD2. V lost 8 bases and J lost 6; bases outside the gene matches: 13. Germline V gene data show CDR1 as SEHNR and CDR2 as FQNEAQ (reference sequence). The CDR3 extends over 16 amino acids. The CDR3 protein is CASYGGGAVTAGELFF. The CDR3 coding sequence is TGTGCCAGCTACGGCGGGGGGGCCGTTACCGCCGGGGAGCTGTTTTTT.

V and J are TRBV19 and TRBJ2-1, with a possible D match to TRBD2 (6 bases). There are 14 residues in the CDR3. Germline V gene data show CDR1 as LNHDA and CDR2 as SQIVND (reference sequence). Trimming cost V 5 bases and J 7 bases, with 15 bases left between them. The CDR3: CASSPGGASNEQFF. CDR3 DNA: TGTGCCAGTAGTCCCGGAGGGGCGTCGAATGAGCAGTTCTTC.

The V call is TRBV19, the J call TRBJ1-3; D may be TRBD1 (6 bases). The CDR3 length is 15 residues. V was clipped by 7 bases and J by 0 bases, with 13 bases between them. Per the germline V gene, CDR1 is LNHDA and CDR2 is SQIVND (reference sequence). This chain's CDR3 is CASTPRTDSGNTIYF. CDR3 nucleotides: TGTGCCAGTACCCCCAGGACAGACTCTGGAAACACCATATATTTT.

This chain uses TRBV7-6 with TRBJ2-5; possible D gene TRBD2, 6 bases. The CDR3 sequence is 15 residues long. Germline loops: CDR1 SGHVS, CDR2 FNYEAQ. V was clipped by 2 bases and J by 5 bases, with 15 bases between them. The CDR3: CASSLQLGGVETQYF. CDR3 DNA: TGTGCCAGCAGCTTACAGCTGGGCGGGGTGGAGACCCAGTACTTC. Based on the CDR3 plus reference TRBV7-6 and TRBJ2-5, the full variable domain is GAGVSQSPRYKVTKRGQDVALRCDPISGHVSLYWYRQALGQGPEFLTYFNYEAQQDKSGLPNDRFSAERPEGSISTLTIQRTEQRDSAMYRCASSLQLGGVETQYFGPGTRLLVL.

The rearrangement joins TRBV30 to TRBJ2-3; D possibly corresponds to TRBD2 (5 bases). V was shortened by 7 bases and J by 8 bases, with 19 bases between the two germline ends. The CDR3 totals 13 residues. In germline, CDR1 is GTSNPN, CDR2 SVGIG (reference sequence). Written as DNA, the CDR3 is TGTGCCTACGGAGGAATTCCCTGGGGTACGCAGTATTTT. Translation gives CAYGGIPWGTQYF.

A few counts support this clone. The V and J genes are TRBV19 and TRBJ2-2; 7 bases agree with TRBD1. The ends lost 5 bases at V and 0 bases at J; junction bases unmatched: 6. Per the germline V gene, CDR1 is LNHDA and CDR2 is SQIVND (reference sequence). This CDR3 is 16 amino acids long. The CDR3 is CASSLQGKANTGELFF. The CDR3 nucleotides are TGTGCCAGTAGTTTACAGGGGAAGGCGAACACCGGGGAGCTGTTTTTT.

This chain connects TRBV4-1 to TRBJ2-1, with 14 bases that match TRBD2. CDR3 length: 19 residues. Germline V gene lookup returns CDR1 MGHRA and CDR2 YSYEKL. After removal of 3 bases from V and 0 bases from J, the junction contained 7 bases not matched to a gene. CDR3 in DNA: TGCGCCAGCAGCCATATTGGACTAGCGGGGGGCCCCTCCTACAATGAGCAGTTCTTC. Protein product: CASSHIGLAGGPSYNEQFF.

The chain combines TRBV4-3 with TRBJ1-3; no firm D call. The CDR3 runs 16 residues. Trimming removed 0 bases from V and 0 bases from J, with 9 bases in between. Germline CDR1 reads LGHNA; CDR2 reads YSLEER. CDR3 in DNA: TGCGCCAGCAGCCAAGATGGCGAGGGCTCTGGAAACACCATATATTTT. Residues: CASSQDGEGSGNTIYF.

The sample holds a few counts of this clone. The chain is built from TRBV7-9 and TRBJ2-2; the D is unclear. Looked up from germline, CDR1 is SEHNR and CDR2 is FQNEAQ (reference sequence). Trimming took 8 bases from V and 0 from J, leaving 19 bases between them. The CDR3 runs to 17 residues. CDR3 protein: CASRSTPTYPNTGELFF. CDR3 nucleotide sequence: TGTGCCAGCCGCTCAACCCCTACCTATCCGAACACCGGGGAGCTGTTTTTT.

This sequence joins TRBV18 and TRBJ1-5, with unresolved D. This CDR3 comprises 15 residues. Trimming shortened V by 3 bases and J by 0 bases, and 9 bases separated the two germline ends. The germline V gene has CDR1 KGHSH and CDR2 LQKENI. The CDR3 spells CASSPSHSSNQPQHF. As DNA, the CDR3 is TGTGCCAGCTCACCTAGTCACAGTAGCAATCAGCCCCAGCATTTT.

The CDR3 DNA reads TGTGCCAGCAGCTTGGGCCAGAAAAGGATCGAGCAGTTCTTC. Its translation: CASSLGQKRIEQFF. The V gene is TRBV7-2, the J gene TRBJ2-1; D not certain. Trimming shortened V by 3 bases and J by 10 bases, and 16 bases separated the two germline ends. Per the germline V gene, CDR1 is SGHTA and CDR2 is FQGNSA. The CDR3 has 14 residues. Complete variable domain (other parts from reference TRBV7-2 and TRBJ2-1): GAGVSQSPSNKVTEKGKDVELRCDPISGHTALYWYRQSLGQGLEFLIYFQGNSAPDKSGLPSDRFSAERTGGSVSTLTIQRTQQEDSAVYLCASSLGQKRIEQFFGPGTRLTVL.

The CDR3 region has the DNA TGTGCCAGCAGTGACACGATGGACAGGGCGTACGAGCAGTACTTC. It is translated as CASSDTMDRAYEQYF. V and J are TRBV6-1 and TRBJ2-7; 8 bases match TRBD1. V lost 3 bases to trimming and J lost 4 bases; unmatched junction nucleotides: 8. Germline loops: CDR1 MNHNS, CDR2 SASEGT. The CDR3 spans 15 residues.

This chain uses TRBV6-5 with TRBJ2-1, with 8 bases aligning to TRBD1. The CDR3 consists of 16 residues. Trimming at V came to 0 bases and at J to 6 bases, leaving 7 bases not matched to a gene. Germline CDR1 reads MNHEY; CDR2 reads SVGAGI. As DNA, the CDR3 is TGTGCCAGCAGTTACTCGAGCAGGGGGCAAGCCAATGAGCAGTTCTTC. Translation: CASSYSSRGQANEQFF.

The V and J genes are TRBV2 and TRBJ2-1, with D possibly matching TRBD2 (5 bases). CDR3 length: 16 amino acids. Trimming took off 1 base at V and 0 bases at J, with 10 bases between the two ends. Germline CDR1 reads SNHLY; CDR2 reads FYNNEI. CDR3 sequence: CASSEELGSSYNEQFF. The CDR3 nucleotides are TGTGCCAGCAGTGAAGAGTTGGGGAGCTCCTACAATGAGCAGTTCTTC.

The chain carries TRBV12-3 or TRBV12-4 and TRBJ1-1; D possibly corresponds to TRBD1 (6 bases). Trimming took 8 bases from V and 7 from J, leaving 11 bases between them. The CDR3 contains 11 residues. The CDR3 coding sequence is TGTGCCAGCGGACAGAGACTTGAAGCTTTCTTT. Translation gives CASGQRLEAFF.

The chain carries TRBV6-2 or TRBV6-3 and TRBJ2-2, with 7 bases identical to TRBD2. After removal of 2 bases from V and 5 bases from J, the junction contained 5 bases not matched to a gene. This CDR3 comprises 15 residues. Germline CDR1 is MNHEY and CDR2 is SVGEGT. The CDR3 DNA reads TGTGCCAGCAGTTACCTTGCGGGGGTTACCGGGGAGCTGTTTTTT. Amino acid sequence: CASSYLAGVTGELFF.

The chain recombines TRBV19 with TRBJ1-2; D might be TRBD1 (5 bases). With 6 bases removed from V and 2 bases from J, the gap between germline ends came to 7 bases. This CDR3 spans 12 amino acids. In germline, CDR1 is LNHDA, CDR2 SQIVND (reference sequence). The CDR3 bases are TGTGCCAGTAGCCCAGGGAACTATGGCTACACCTTC. It specifies CASSPGNYGYTF.

The chain couples TRBV19 to TRBJ2-1, with D perhaps TRBD2 (7 bases). Between the trimmed V and J ends, which lost 4 bases and 9 bases, there was a span of 16 bases. The CDR3 extends over 14 amino acids. Germline loops: CDR1 LNHDA, CDR2 SQIVND (reference sequence). CDR3 sequence: CASSNRAGGIEQFF. CDR3 bases: TGTGCCAGTAGTAACAGGGCCGGGGGGATTGAGCAGTTCTTC.

This chain links TRBV20-1 with TRBJ2-3; the D gene is possibly TRBD1 (5 bases). CDR3 length: 13 residues. Deletions cut 6 bases from V and 2 bases from J, with 12 bases between. From germline, CDR1 is DFQATT and CDR2 SNEGSKA (reference sequence). The CDR3 is CSASKGDTDTQYF. DNA for the CDR3: TGCAGTGCCAGTAAAGGGGACACAGATACGCAGTATTTT.

The chain links TRBV6-2 or TRBV6-3 to TRBJ1-5, with TRBD1 matching over 7 bases. V dropped 2 bases and J dropped 8; count of bases not matched to a gene: 3. The CDR3 is 13 residues long. Germline-derived CDR1 and CDR2 are MNHEY and SVGEGT. Here the CDR3 reads CASSYEQGKPQHF. DNA of the CDR3: TGTGCCAGCAGTTACGAACAGGGGAAGCCCCAGCATTTT.

The chain uses TRBV19 and TRBJ1-2, with 9 bases fitting TRBD1. Per the germline V gene, CDR1 is LNHDA and CDR2 is SQIVND (reference sequence). CDR3 length: 15 residues. Trimming at V came to 4 bases and at J to 2 bases, leaving 5 bases not matched to a gene. The chain's CDR3 is CASSRSDRGNYGYTF. The DNA of the CDR3 is TGTGCCAGTAGTAGAAGCGACAGGGGGAACTATGGCTACACCTTC.

The gene calls are TRBV4-3 and TRBJ2-1, with 10 bases identical to TRBD2. The V gene's germline CDR1 is LGHNA and CDR2 YSLEER. The trim removed 2 bases at V and 7 bases at J, leaving 11 bases unmatched. There are 17 residues in the CDR3. The CDR3 loop reads CASSQRALAGDWNEQFF. The CDR3 DNA is TGCGCCAGCAGCCAAAGGGCTCTAGCGGGGGATTGGAATGAGCAGTTCTTC.

Only a few counts were recorded for this clone. The chain is built from TRBV5-1 and TRBJ2-7, with 7 bases fitting TRBD1. Per the germline V gene, CDR1 is SGHRS and CDR2 is YFSETQ. This CDR3 spans 18 amino acids. Trimming took 3 bases from V and 0 from J; bases not matched to a gene: 15. The CDR3 sequence: CASSSSPTGRGTSYEQYF. CDR3 DNA: TGCGCCAGCAGCTCCTCGCCGACAGGGAGAGGGACCTCCTACGAGCAGTACTTC. The full variable domain, rest sourced from reference TRBV5-1 and TRBJ2-7, is KAGVTQTPRYLIKTRGQQVTLSCSPISGHRSVSWYQQTPGQGLQFLFEYFSETQRNKGNFPGRFSGRQFSNSRSEMNVSTLELGDSALYLCASSSSPTGRGTSYEQYFGPGTRLTVT.

V and J are TRBV7-2 and TRBJ1-6; possibly TRBD1 for D (5 bases). V lost 2 bases to trimming and J lost 4 bases, with 12 bases between them. CDR1 and CDR2 from the germline V gene are SGHTA and FQGNSA. This CDR3 is 16 amino acids long. DNA for the CDR3: TGTGCCAGCAGCTTACTGTCAGGGCCTTATAATTCACCCCTCCACTTT. Translation: CASSLLSGPYNSPLHF.

The chain is built from TRBV7-9 and TRBJ2-3, with D perhaps matching TRBD2 (6 bases). Trimming shortened V by 4 bases and J by 0 bases, and 17 bases separated the two germline ends. CDR3 length equals 17 residues. The germline CDR1 and CDR2 sequences are SEHNR and FQNEAQ (reference sequence). This CDR3 reads CASSSMAGGVSTDTQYF. CDR3 sequence (DNA): TGTGCCAGCAGCTCCATGGCTGGCGGGGTGAGCACAGATACGCAGTATTTT.

This clone has more than one count but fewer than ten. The V gene is TRBV10-3, the J gene TRBJ2-1; 10 positions agree with TRBD2. CDR1 and CDR2 from the germline V gene are ENHRY and SYGVKD. The CDR3 covers 15 residues. Trimming took 0 bases from V and 7 from J; bases not matched to a gene: 3. In nucleotides, the CDR3 is TGTGCCATCAGTGAGTCTACTAGCGGGAAGAATGAGCAGTTCTTC. It codes for CAISESTSGKNEQFF.